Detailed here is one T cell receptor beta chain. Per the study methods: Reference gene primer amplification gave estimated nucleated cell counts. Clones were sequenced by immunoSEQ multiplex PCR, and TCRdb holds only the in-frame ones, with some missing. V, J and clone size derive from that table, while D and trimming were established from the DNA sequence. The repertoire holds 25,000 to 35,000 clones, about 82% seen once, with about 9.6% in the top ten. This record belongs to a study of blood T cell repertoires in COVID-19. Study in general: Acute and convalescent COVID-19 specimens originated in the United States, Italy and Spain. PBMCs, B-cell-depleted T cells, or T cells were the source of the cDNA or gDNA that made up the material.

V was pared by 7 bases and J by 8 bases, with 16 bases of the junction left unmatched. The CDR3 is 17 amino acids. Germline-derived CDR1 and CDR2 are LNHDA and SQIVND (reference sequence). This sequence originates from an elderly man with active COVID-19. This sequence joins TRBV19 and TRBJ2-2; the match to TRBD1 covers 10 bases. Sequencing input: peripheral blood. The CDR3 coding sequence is TGTGCCAGTACCCGGCTCCACCGACAGGGGGCGGGAGGGGAGCTGTTTTTT. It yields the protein CASTRLHRQGAGGELFF.